A selection of T cell receptor beta chains follows, all from one sample in a study of a mutant IDH1 vaccine in newly diagnosed glioma. Measured with immunoSEQ multiplex PCR; TCRdb has only the in-frame clones, and not every one. The table has approximately 50,000 clones, around three quarters seen once. These receptors' targets are unknown. The source material was PBMCs, sampled from a glioma patient whose treatment included an IDH1 peptide vaccine. The origin of the receptors is a woman in her forties with glioma. Some clones in this sample may be carry-over from other donors' samples. CDR3s include the opening cysteine and the closing phenylalanine or tryptophan. Fields, in order: clone size, J gene, V gene, D gene, CDR3 DNA, CDR3 protein. D genes are given only for firm matches. Not all rows give a size; the values are once, few, many and, for expanded clones, a class.

clone_size: few
j_call: TRBJ1-1
v_call: TRBV19
d_call: TRBD1
cdr3_nt: TGTGCCAGTAGTAAGTATCAGGGGGCCACTGAAGCTTTCTTT
cdr3_aa: CASSKYQGATEAFF

clone_size: NA
j_call: TRBJ1-2
v_call: TRBV19
d_call: NA
cdr3_nt: TGTGCCAGTAGCTTTGGATTGGTTGTCGCTAACTATGGCTACACCTTC
cdr3_aa: CASSFGLVVANYGYTF

clone_size: NA
j_call: TRBJ1-2
v_call: TRBV11-2
d_call: TRBD1
cdr3_nt: TGTGCCAGCAGCGGTCTCAGGACAGGCTATGGCTACACCTTC
cdr3_aa: CASSGLRTGYGYTF

clone_size: medium-sized
j_call: TRBJ2-1
v_call: TRBV25-1
d_call: NA
cdr3_nt: TGTGCCAGCAGTGATTTGGGGACGGGGGGCTCAGACAATGAGCAGTTCTTC
cdr3_aa: CASSDLGTGGSDNEQFF

clone_size: NA
j_call: TRBJ2-2
v_call: TRBV5-1
d_call: TRBD2
cdr3_nt: TGCGCCAGCACCCTCCTGGGGGGGGACACCGGGGAGCTGTTTTTT
cdr3_aa: CASTLLGGDTGELFF

clone_size: NA
j_call: TRBJ1-6
v_call: TRBV4-3
d_call: TRBD1
cdr3_nt: TGCGCCAGCAGCGAGACAGGGGGCGACTCACCCCTCCACTTT
cdr3_aa: CASSETGGDSPLHF

clone_size: NA
j_call: TRBJ1-4
v_call: TRBV27
d_call: NA
cdr3_nt: TGTGCCAGCAGTTTACTGTCGGGGGGGGTAACTAATGAAAAACTGTTTTTT
cdr3_aa: CASSLLSGGVTNEKLFF

clone_size: NA
j_call: TRBJ1-5
v_call: TRBV7-9
d_call: NA
cdr3_nt: TGTGCCAGCAGCAACTTCCAGGGACCCCAGCATTTT
cdr3_aa: CASSNFQGPQHF

clone_size: once
j_call: TRBJ2-1
v_call: TRBV11-3
d_call: NA
cdr3_nt: TGTGCCAGCAGCCGTGGAGGGGTGAATGAGCAGTTCTTC
cdr3_aa: CASSRGGVNEQFF

clone_size: NA
j_call: TRBJ1-1
v_call: TRBV5-6
d_call: NA
cdr3_nt: TGTGCCAGCAGCCCCTGGCCAGGGGACACTGAAGCTTTCTTT
cdr3_aa: CASSPWPGDTEAFF

clone_size: few
j_call: TRBJ1-6
v_call: TRBV30
d_call: NA
cdr3_nt: TGTGCCTGGAGGTTGGGGACCTATAATTCACCCCTCCACTTT
cdr3_aa: CAWRLGTYNSPLHF

clone_size: NA
j_call: TRBJ1-4
v_call: TRBV30
d_call: NA
cdr3_nt: TGTGCCTGGAGTTTCATGCAGAATGAAAAACTGTTTTTT
cdr3_aa: CAWSFMQNEKLFF

clone_size: NA
j_call: TRBJ2-3
v_call: TRBV7-9
d_call: NA
cdr3_nt: TGTGCCAGCAGCGCAAGCACAGATACGCAGTATTTT
cdr3_aa: CASSASTDTQYF

clone_size: NA
j_call: TRBJ1-3
v_call: TRBV6-1
d_call: NA
cdr3_nt: TGTGCCAGCAGTTTGACACCCCATAAGGATTTT
cdr3_aa: CASSLTPHKDF